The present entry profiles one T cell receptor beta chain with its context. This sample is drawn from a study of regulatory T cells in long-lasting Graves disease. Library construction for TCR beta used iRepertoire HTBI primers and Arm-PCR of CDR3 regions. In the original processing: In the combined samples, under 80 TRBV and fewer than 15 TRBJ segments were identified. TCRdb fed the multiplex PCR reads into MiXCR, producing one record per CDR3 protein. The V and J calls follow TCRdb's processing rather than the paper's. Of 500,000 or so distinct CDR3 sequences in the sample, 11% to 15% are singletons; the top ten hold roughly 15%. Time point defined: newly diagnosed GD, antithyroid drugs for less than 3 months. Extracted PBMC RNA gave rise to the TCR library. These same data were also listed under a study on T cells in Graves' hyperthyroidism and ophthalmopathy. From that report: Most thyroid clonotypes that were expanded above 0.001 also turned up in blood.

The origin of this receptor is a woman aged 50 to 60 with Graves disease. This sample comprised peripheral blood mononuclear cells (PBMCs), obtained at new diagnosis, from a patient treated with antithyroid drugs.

The CDR3 here is CASSPRAQGFEQYF. CDR3 coding DNA: TGCGCCAGCAGCCCAAGGGCGCAGGGTTTCGAGCAGTACTTC. The chain couples TRBV5-1 to TRBJ2-7, with D tentatively TRBD1 (5 bases). The V gene lost 4 bases and the J gene lost 6 bases, with 17 bases spanning the gap. The CDR3 consists of 14 residues. Germline lookup yields CDR1 SGHRS and CDR2 YFSETQ.